Listed below are T cell receptor beta chains from one sample, sequenced in a study of T-cell reconstitution after alpha-beta-depleted transplantation in children. TCRdb re-derived calls from the PCR reads in MiXCR, one entry per CDR3 protein. This sample has 440,000 or so distinct CDR3 sequences; 43% occur once, and the top ten carry under 35%. The material was PBMCs, obtained before TCRalphabeta/CD19-depleted stem cell transplant. The receptors derive from a girl aged 2-15 years with aplastic anemia, due to receive a stem cell transplant. The CDR3 runs from the conserved cysteine through the conserved F or W. Fields, in order: D gene, J gene, clone size, V gene, CDR3 protein, CDR3 DNA. D genes are given only for firm matches. The listing skips clone size in some rows; elsewhere it reads once, few, many or a size class.

NA TRBJ2-7 few TRBV29-1 CSVVDSGASNEQYF TGCAGCGTCGTAGACTCAGGGGCTTCCAACGAGCAGTACTTC
NA TRBJ1-2 NA TRBV10-1 CARSDPGGHYGYTF TGCGCCAGAAGTGACCCCGGGGGCCACTATGGCTACACCTTC
TRBD2 TRBJ2-4 NA TRBV20-1 CSAPGLAENIQYF TGCAGTGCGCCGGGACTAGCGGAAAACATTCAGTACTTC
TRBD1 TRBJ2-7 NA TRBV7-9 CASSSPWTGSYEQYF TGTGCCAGCAGCTCACCTTGGACAGGCTCCTACGAGCAGTACTTC
TRBD2 TRBJ2-5 NA TRBV3-1 CASSLGTTLLGETQYF TGTGCCAGCAGCCTCGGGACTACACTGCTAGGGGAGACCCAGTACTTC
NA TRBJ2-3 NA TRBV7-3 CASSPFLRSTDTQYF TGTGCCAGCAGCCCATTCCTCAGGAGCACAGATACGCAGTATTTT
NA TRBJ2-3 many TRBV5-1 CASSLRSSGPVPDTQYF TGCGCCAGCAGCTTGAGGTCGTCAGGCCCTGTCCCTGATACGCAGTATTTT
TRBD1 TRBJ1-1 many TRBV10-3 CAISEPRQGATEAFF TGTGCCATCAGTGAGCCAAGACAGGGGGCCACTGAAGCTTTCTTT
TRBD2 TRBJ2-3 few TRBV20-1 CSAREASGRVTQYF TGCAGTGCTAGAGAGGCTAGCGGGAGGGTTACGCAGTATTTT
TRBD2 TRBJ2-7 few TRBV11-2 CASVLAGGYEQYF TGTGCCAGCGTGCTAGCGGGAGGCTACGAGCAGTACTTC
TRBD2 TRBJ2-1 few TRBV7-9 CASSLGFAGVNEQFF TGTGCCAGCAGCTTAGGATTTGCGGGAGTGAATGAGCAGTTCTTC
NA TRBJ1-1 NA TRBV29-1 CSVGGTGEAFF TGCAGCGTGGGGGGTACAGGGGAAGCTTTCTTT
NA TRBJ2-5 NA TRBV20-1 CSALGPVKETQYF TGCAGTGCACTAGGCCCCGTCAAAGAGACCCAGTACTTC
NA TRBJ1-2 NA TRBV5-1 CASSFGDNYGYTF TGCGCCAGCAGCTTCGGGGATAACTATGGCTACACCTTC
NA TRBJ2-7 few TRBV12-3/TRBV12-4 CASSLGPEFYEQYF TGTGCCAGCAGTTTAGGCCCCGAGTTCTACGAGCAGTACTTC
TRBD2 TRBJ2-3 NA TRBV12-3/TRBV12-4 CASRLAGALDTQYF TGTGCCAGCAGACTAGCGGGAGCGCTGGATACGCAGTATTTT
TRBD2 TRBJ2-7 few TRBV9 CASSASGTSGVEQYF TGTGCCAGCAGCGCCTCCGGGACTAGCGGGGTCGAGCAGTACTTC
TRBD2 TRBJ2-2 many TRBV20-1 CSASRRTSVDGELFF TGCAGTGCTAGCCGCCGGACTAGCGTAGACGGGGAGCTGTTTTTT
NA TRBJ2-2 NA TRBV12-3/TRBV12-4 CASSFSYGANTGELFF TGTGCCAGCAGTTTCTCGTATGGGGCGAACACCGGGGAGCTGTTTTTT
NA TRBJ2-3 NA TRBV7-6 CASSLRSGPPTDTQYF TGTGCCAGCAGCTTACGGAGCGGGCCTCCCACCGATACGCAGTATTTT
NA TRBJ2-2 NA TRBV12-3/TRBV12-4 CASSPLSNTGELFF TGTGCCAGCAGTCCCCTATCGAACACCGGGGAGCTGTTTTTT
TRBD1 TRBJ1-2 few TRBV6-5 CASSYPGTGGANYGYTF TGTGCCAGCAGTTACCCGGGGACAGGGGGAGCTAACTATGGCTACACCTTC
NA TRBJ2-1 NA TRBV10-3 CAISAGVGYNEQFF TGTGCCATCAGTGCGGGGGTTGGATACAATGAGCAGTTCTTC
NA TRBJ1-1 many TRBV14 CASSQDRGGNTEAFF TGTGCCAGCAGCCAAGATCGGGGAGGAAACACTGAAGCTTTCTTT
NA TRBJ2-2 NA TRBV11-1 CASSSLLQQGDGELFF TGTGCCAGCAGCTCGCTACTTCAACAGGGCGACGGGGAGCTGTTTTTT
TRBD1 TRBJ2-3 NA TRBV11-2 CASRRTGVPLTDTQYF TGTGCCAGCAGGAGGACAGGGGTTCCCCTCACAGATACGCAGTATTTT
NA TRBJ2-2 NA TRBV12-3/TRBV12-4 CASSAGQNTGELFF TGTGCCAGCAGTGCGGGACAGAACACCGGGGAGCTGTTTTTT
NA TRBJ2-1 NA TRBV7-6 CASSLGVGPNNEQFF TGTGCCAGCAGCTTAGGTGTGGGGCCTAACAATGAGCAGTTCTTC
NA TRBJ1-3 few TRBV7-2 CASSSQGVGTIYF TGTGCCAGCAGCTCACAGGGTGTGGGCACCATATATTTT
NA TRBJ1-2 NA TRBV12-3/TRBV12-4 CASSPQGFGYTF TGTGCCAGCAGTCCCCAGGGATTTGGCTACACCTTC
TRBD1 TRBJ2-5 few TRBV5-1 CASSWGWGQAQETQYF TGCGCCAGCAGCTGGGGGTGGGGACAGGCGCAAGAGACCCAGTACTTC
TRBD1 TRBJ2-5 NA TRBV6-1 CASRPRQGLGETQYF TGTGCCAGCAGGCCTCGACAGGGCTTGGGGGAGACCCAGTACTTC
TRBD2 TRBJ2-7 NA TRBV15 CATSRDGVGGGYEQYF TGTGCCACCAGCAGAGATGGTGTCGGGGGGGGTTACGAGCAGTACTTC
NA TRBJ2-5 many TRBV2 CASSETGREGYF TGTGCCAGCAGTGAGACAGGAAGAGAAGGGTACTTC
NA TRBJ1-3 many TRBV7-2 CASRAISGNTIYF TGTGCCAGCAGAGCCATCTCTGGAAACACCATATATTTT
NA TRBJ2-2 NA TRBV2 CASILESNTGELFF TGTGCCAGCATACTAGAATCGAACACCGGGGAGCTGTTTTTT
NA TRBJ1-1 many TRBV6-5 CASSYGRGAFF TGTGCCAGCAGTTACGGTCGCGGGGCTTTCTTT
NA TRBJ1-2 few TRBV28 CASASPGVYGYTF TGTGCCAGCGCGTCGCCGGGGGTCTATGGCTACACCTTC
NA TRBJ2-3 NA TRBV5-1 CASRPLGSSTDTQYF TGCGCCAGCAGACCTCTGGGATCTAGCACAGATACGCAGTATTTT
NA TRBJ1-2 few TRBV28 CASSWSNYGYTF TGTGCCAGCAGTTGGAGTAACTATGGCTACACCTTC
TRBD1 TRBJ1-1 many TRBV29-1 CSARDRSEAFF TGCAGCGCCCGGGACAGGTCCGAAGCTTTCTTT
TRBD1 TRBJ1-2 NA TRBV11-1 CASSLVFGDRGSNYGYTF TGTGCCAGCAGCTTAGTCTTCGGAGACAGGGGTTCTAACTATGGCTACACCTTC
NA TRBJ2-7 NA TRBV27 CASSLSSSGTYEQYF TGTGCCAGCAGTTTATCGAGTAGCGGCACCTACGAGCAGTACTTC
TRBD1 TRBJ2-7 many TRBV29-1 CSAGAGQGLEQYF TGCAGCGCCGGCGCGGGACAGGGCCTCGAGCAGTACTTC
TRBD2 TRBJ2-3 NA TRBV7-2 CASSPKAGGLGTDTQYF TGTGCCAGCAGCCCCAAAGCGGGGGGGCTAGGCACAGATACGCAGTATTTT